Presented here are 2 T cell receptor beta chains from one specimen sequenced in a study of molecular identifiers for immune sequencing clone quantification. In TCRdb, the PCR reads were re-called with MiXCR into one record per CDR3 protein. The repertoire holds about 500,000 distinct CDR3 sequences, with about 25% as singletons. Specimen: naive CD8+ T cells from blood, with Jurkat cell RNA spiked in. As for subset: FACS-sorted CD8+CD4-CCR7+CD45RA+ naive T cells. The receptors originated from a human donor in good health. Some libraries in this study had Jurkat cell RNA spiked in.

The genes are TRBV3-1 and TRBJ1-1; 8 bases map to TRBD1. The junction had 5 bases not matched to a gene; V was cut back by 4 bases and J by 4 bases. This CDR3 has 14 amino acids. CDR1 and CDR2 from the germline V gene are LGHDT and YNNKEL (reference sequence). CDR3: CASSPYDRGTEAFF. The CDR3 DNA follows: TGTGCCAGCAGCCCATACGACAGGGGCACTGAAGCTTTCTTT.

The J gene is TRBJ2-1, the V gene TRBV11-2; D gene unclear. Trimming cost V 5 bases and J 9 bases, with 17 bases left between them. In germline, CDR1 is SGHAT, CDR2 FQNNGV. This CDR3 has 14 residues. CDR3 in amino acids: CASSLLVDPIEQFF. The CDR3 nucleotides are TGTGCCAGCAGCCTTCTTGTAGACCCCATTGAGCAGTTCTTC.